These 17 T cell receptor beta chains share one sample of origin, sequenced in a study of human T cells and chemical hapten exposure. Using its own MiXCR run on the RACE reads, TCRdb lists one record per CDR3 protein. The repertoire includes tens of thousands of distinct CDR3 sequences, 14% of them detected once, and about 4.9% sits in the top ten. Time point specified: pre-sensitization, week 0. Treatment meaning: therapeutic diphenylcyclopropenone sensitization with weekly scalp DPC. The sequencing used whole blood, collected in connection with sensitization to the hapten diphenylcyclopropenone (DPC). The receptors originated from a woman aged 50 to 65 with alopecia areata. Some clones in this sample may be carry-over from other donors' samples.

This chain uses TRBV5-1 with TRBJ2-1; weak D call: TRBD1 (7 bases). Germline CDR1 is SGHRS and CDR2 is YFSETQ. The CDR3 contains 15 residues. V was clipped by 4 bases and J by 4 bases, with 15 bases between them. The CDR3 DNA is TGCGCCAGCAGCGGAGGGACAGAAATTTACAATGAGCAGTTCTTC. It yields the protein CASSGGTEIYNEQFF.

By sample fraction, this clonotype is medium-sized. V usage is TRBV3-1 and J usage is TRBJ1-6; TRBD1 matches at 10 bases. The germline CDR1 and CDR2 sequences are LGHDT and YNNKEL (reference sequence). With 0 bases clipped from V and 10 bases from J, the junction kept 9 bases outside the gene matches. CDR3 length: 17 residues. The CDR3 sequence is CASSQDPDRGRGSPLHF. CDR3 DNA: TGTGCCAGCAGCCAAGATCCCGACAGGGGGCGAGGATCACCCCTCCACTTT.

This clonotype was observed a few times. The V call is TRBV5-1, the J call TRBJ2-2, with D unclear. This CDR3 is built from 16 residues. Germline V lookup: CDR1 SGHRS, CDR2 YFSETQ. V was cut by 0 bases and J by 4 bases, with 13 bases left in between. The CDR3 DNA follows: TGCGCCAGCAGCTTGGCCGTAGGGTCGGGCACCGGGGAGCTGTTTTTT. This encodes CASSLAVGSGTGELFF.

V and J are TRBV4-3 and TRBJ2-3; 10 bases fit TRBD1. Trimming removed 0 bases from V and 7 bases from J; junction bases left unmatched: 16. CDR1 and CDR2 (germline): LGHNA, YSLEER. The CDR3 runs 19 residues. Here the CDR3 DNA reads TGCGCCAGCAGCCAAGAAAGGACAGGGGGGCGAAGCGGGACAAATACGCAGTATTTT. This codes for CASSQERTGGRSGTNTQYF.

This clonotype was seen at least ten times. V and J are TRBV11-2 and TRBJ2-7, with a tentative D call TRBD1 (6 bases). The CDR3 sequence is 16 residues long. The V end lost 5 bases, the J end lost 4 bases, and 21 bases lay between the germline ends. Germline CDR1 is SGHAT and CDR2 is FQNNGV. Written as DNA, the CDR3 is TGTGCCAGCAGCGCTAGGGTGCAGGGGTTCTCTTACGAGCAGTACTTC. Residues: CASSARVQGFSYEQYF.

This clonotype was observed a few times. CDR3 bases: TGTGCCAGCAGCCCAGCCCCGAACACTGAAGCTTTCTTT. This encodes CASSPAPNTEAFF. The chain employs TRBV7-8 and TRBJ1-1, with no clear D. Germline assignment: CDR1 SGHVS and CDR2 FQNEAQ. The germline V and J ends were trimmed by 5 bases and 1 base, with 8 bases remaining between them. The CDR3 is 13 residues long.

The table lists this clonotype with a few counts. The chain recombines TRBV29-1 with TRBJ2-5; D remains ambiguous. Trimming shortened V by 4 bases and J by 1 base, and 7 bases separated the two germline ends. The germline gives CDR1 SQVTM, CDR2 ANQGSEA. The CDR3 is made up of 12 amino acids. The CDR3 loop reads CSVGDIQETQYF. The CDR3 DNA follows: TGCAGCGTTGGGGATATCCAAGAGACCCAGTACTTC.

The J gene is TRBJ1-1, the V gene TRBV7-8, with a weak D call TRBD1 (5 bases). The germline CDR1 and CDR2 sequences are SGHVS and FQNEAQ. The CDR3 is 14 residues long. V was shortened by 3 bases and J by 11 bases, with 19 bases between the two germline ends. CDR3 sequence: CASSFTPDNEAAFF. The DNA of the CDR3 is TGTGCCAGCAGCTTTACTCCGGACAACGAAGCTGCTTTCTTT.

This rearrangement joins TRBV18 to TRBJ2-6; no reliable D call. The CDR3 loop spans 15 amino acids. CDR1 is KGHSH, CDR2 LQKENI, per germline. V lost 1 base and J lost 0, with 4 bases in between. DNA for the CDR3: TGTGCCAGCTCACCACTCCTCTCTGGGGCCAACGTCCTGACTTTC. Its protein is CASSPLLSGANVLTF. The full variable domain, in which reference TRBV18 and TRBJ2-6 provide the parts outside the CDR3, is NAGVMQNPRHLVRRRGQEARLRCSPMKGHSHVYWYRQLPEEGLKFMVYLQKENIIDESGMPKERFSAEFPKEGPSILRIQQVVRGDSAAYFCASSPLLSGANVLTFGAGSRLTVL.

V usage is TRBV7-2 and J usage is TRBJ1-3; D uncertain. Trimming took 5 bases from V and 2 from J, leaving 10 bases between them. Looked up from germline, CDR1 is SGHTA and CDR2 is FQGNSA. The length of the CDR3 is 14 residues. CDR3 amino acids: CASSPTQAGNTIYF. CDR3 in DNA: TGTGCCAGCAGCCCAACGCAGGCTGGAAACACCATATATTTT.

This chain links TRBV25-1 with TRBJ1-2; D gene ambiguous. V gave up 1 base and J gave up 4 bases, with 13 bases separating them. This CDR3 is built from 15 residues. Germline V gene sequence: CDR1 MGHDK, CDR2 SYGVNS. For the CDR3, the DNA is TGTGCCAGCAGTGAATTAGGTCAGCAGGTCTATGGCTACACCTTC. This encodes CASSELGQQVYGYTF.

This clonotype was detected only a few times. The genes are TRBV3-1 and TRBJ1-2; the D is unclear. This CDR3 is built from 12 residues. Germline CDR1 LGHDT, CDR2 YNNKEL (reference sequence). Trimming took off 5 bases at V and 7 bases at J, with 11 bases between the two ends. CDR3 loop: CASSVQSAGYTF. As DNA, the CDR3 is TGTGCCAGCAGCGTACAGTCAGCTGGCTACACCTTC.

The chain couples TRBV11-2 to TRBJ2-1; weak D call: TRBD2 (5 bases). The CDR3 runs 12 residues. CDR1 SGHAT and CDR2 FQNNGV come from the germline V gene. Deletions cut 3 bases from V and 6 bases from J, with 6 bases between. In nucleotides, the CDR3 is TGTGCCAGCAGCTTGGACTCCAATGAGCAGTTCTTC. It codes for CASSLDSNEQFF.

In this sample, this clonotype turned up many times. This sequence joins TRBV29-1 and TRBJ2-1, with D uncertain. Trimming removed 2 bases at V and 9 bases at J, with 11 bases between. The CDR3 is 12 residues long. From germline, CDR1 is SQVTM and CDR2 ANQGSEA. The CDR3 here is CSVESTWGEQFF. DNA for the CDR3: TGCAGCGTTGAATCAACGTGGGGTGAGCAGTTCTTC.

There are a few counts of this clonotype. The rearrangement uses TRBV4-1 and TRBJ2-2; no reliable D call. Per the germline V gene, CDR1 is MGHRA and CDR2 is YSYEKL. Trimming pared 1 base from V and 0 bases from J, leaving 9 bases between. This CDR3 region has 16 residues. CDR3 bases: TGCGCCAGCAGCCAAGTTTCAGCGACGAACACCGGGGAGCTGTTTTTT. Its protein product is CASSQVSATNTGELFF.

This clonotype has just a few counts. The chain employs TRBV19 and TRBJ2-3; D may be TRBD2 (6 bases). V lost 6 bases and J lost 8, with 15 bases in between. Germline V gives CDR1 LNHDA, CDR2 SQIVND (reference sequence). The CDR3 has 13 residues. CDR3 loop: CASRGGGVTTQYF. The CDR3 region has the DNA TGTGCCAGTAGAGGCGGCGGGGTGACTACGCAGTATTTT. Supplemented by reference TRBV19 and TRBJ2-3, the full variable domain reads DGGITQSPKYLFRKEGQNVTLSCEQNLNHDAMYWYRQDPGQGLRLIYYSQIVNDFQKGDIAEGYSVSREKKESFPLTVTSAQKNPTAFYLCASRGGGVTTQYFGPGTRLTVL.

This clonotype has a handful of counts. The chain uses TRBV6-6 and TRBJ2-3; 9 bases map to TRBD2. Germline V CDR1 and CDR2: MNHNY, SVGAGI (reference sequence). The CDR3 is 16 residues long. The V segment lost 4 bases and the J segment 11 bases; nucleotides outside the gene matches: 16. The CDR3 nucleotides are TGTGCCAGCAGTTCCCTGACTAGCGGAGAGGGGGGCGGGCAGTATTTT. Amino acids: CASSSLTSGEGGGQYF.